The 15 T cell receptor beta chains reported below all come from one sample, sequenced in a study of Ad26.COV2.S vaccination and SARS-CoV-2 variants. Treatment described: 15 to 20 received Ad26.COV2.S at low or high dose, single or two shots; about 5 received placebo; per-sample allocation not given. Sampling took place 63 days after the first vaccine or placebo injection. TCRdb keeps only in-frame clones here, not all; method: immunoSEQ multiplex PCR. The repertoire holds about 350,000 clones, with 86% as singletons. Source: peripheral blood, taken in a trial of Ad26.COV2.S vaccine versus placebo. These receptors originate from a person aged 18 to 59 who received the Ad26.COV2.S COVID-19 vaccine or a placebo.

The chain links TRBV5-1 to TRBJ2-5; D is unclear. Germline V gene sequence: CDR1 SGHRS, CDR2 YFSETQ. V was cut by 7 bases and J by 3 bases, with 13 bases left in between. The CDR3 has 13 residues. CDR3 residues: CASRPWTEETQYF. CDR3 bases: TGCGCCAGCCGCCCCTGGACGGAAGAGACCCAGTACTTC. Filled out from reference TRBV5-1 and TRBJ2-5, the complete variable domain reads KAGVTQTPRYLIKTRGQQVTLSCSPISGHRSVSWYQQTPGQGLQFLFEYFSETQRNKGNFPGRFSGRQFSNSRSEMNVSTLELGDSALYLCASRPWTEETQYFGPGTRLLVL.

Note on this clone: Possible read error: a much larger clone is one base away. The CDR3 spells CASSLDGSSGNTIYF. CDR3 nucleotides: TGTGCCAGCAGCTTAGACGGAAGCTCTGGAAACACCATATATTTT. The rearrangement uses TRBV9 and TRBJ1-3, with D unresolved. The V gene's germline CDR1 is SGDLS and CDR2 YYNGEE. Trimming pared 4 bases from V and 0 bases from J, leaving 11 bases between. This CDR3 comprises 15 residues. Full variable domain (remainder filled in from reference TRBV9 and TRBJ1-3): DSGVTQTPKHLITATGQRVTLRCSPRSGDLSVYWYQQSLDQGLQFLIQYYNGEERAKGNILERFSAQQFPDLHSELNLSSLELGDSALYFCASSLDGSSGNTIYFGEGSWLTVV.

This clone was picked up one time. The chain couples TRBV19 to TRBJ1-6; D call uncertain. Germline assignment: CDR1 LNHDA and CDR2 SQIVND (reference sequence). V lost 2 bases and J 6 bases, leaving 14 bases between the germline ends. CDR3 length: 16 amino acids. The CDR3 DNA is TGTGCCAGTAGTATAAACAGCTTTACTCCTAATTCACCCCTCCACTTT. Its protein product is CASSINSFTPNSPLHF. The entire variable domain, with the rest obtained from reference TRBV19 and TRBJ1-6, is as follows: DGGITQSPKYLFRKEGQNVTLSCEQNLNHDAMYWYRQDPGQGLRLIYYSQIVNDFQKGDIAEGYSVSREKKESFPLTVTSAQKNPTAFYLCASSINSFTPNSPLHFGNGTRLTVT.

This clone was seen a handful of times. This chain connects TRBV28 to TRBJ1-2, with D possibly TRBD1 on 5 matching bases. V lost 6 bases, J lost 7 bases, and 12 bases lay in between. This CDR3 contains 12 residues. Germline V lookup: CDR1 MDHEN, CDR2 SYDVKM. CDR3 in amino acids: CASRAGSPGYTF. The CDR3 nucleotides read TGTGCCAGCAGGGCAGGGAGTCCTGGCTACACCTTC.

The chain combines TRBV7-2 with TRBJ2-1; D tentatively fits TRBD1 or TRBD2 (5 bases each). Trimming left V 5 bases short and J 7 bases short, with 18 bases between. The CDR3 is made up of 15 amino acids. The germline V gene has CDR1 SGHTA and CDR2 FQGNSA. CDR3: CASSPPEVEGNEQFF. The CDR3 region has the DNA TGTGCCAGCAGCCCCCCGGAGGTTGAGGGGAATGAGCAGTTCTTC.

The chain has TRBV18 and TRBJ1-1; possible D gene TRBD1, 5 bases. Germline CDR1 KGHSH, CDR2 LQKENI. V dropped 4 bases and J dropped 6 bases, with 18 bases sitting between them. The CDR3 has 15 amino acids. Here the CDR3 reads CASSRATGGAAEAFF. The CDR3 DNA reads TGTGCCAGCTCACGGGCTACAGGTGGGGCCGCTGAAGCTTTCTTT.

This clone was counted once. This chain connects TRBV19 to TRBJ2-6, with D hard to call. The V and J ends lost 3 bases and 1 base respectively, with 10 bases between them. CDR1 and CDR2 from the germline V gene are LNHDA and SQIVND (reference sequence). There are 16 residues in the CDR3. CDR3 sequence (DNA): TGTGCCAGTAGTATTAGCCGGGCTTCTGGGGCCAACGTCCTGACTTTC. Translating gives CASSISRASGANVLTF.

The V gene is TRBV7-2, the J gene TRBJ1-1; D is undetermined. The CDR3 runs 15 residues. Per the germline V gene, CDR1 is SGHTA and CDR2 is FQGNSA. The V gene lost 0 bases and the J gene lost 11 bases, with 19 bases spanning the gap. The CDR3 spells CASSLALVRYYEAFF. The DNA for the CDR3 is TGTGCCAGCAGCTTAGCGCTGGTCAGATACTATGAGGCTTTCTTT.

Only a few counts were recorded for this clone. The chain joins TRBV2 to TRBJ2-1; 9 bases fit TRBD2. Trimming took 8 bases from V and 8 from J; bases not matched to a gene: 10. The CDR3 runs to 14 residues. Germline V gene lookup returns CDR1 SNHLY and CDR2 FYNNEI. CDR3 DNA: TGTGCCAGCTCCCACAGCGGGGGGCCCGATGAGCAGTTCTTC. It is translated as CASSHSGGPDEQFF.

The chain links TRBV18 to TRBJ2-5; D is ambiguous. Trimming took 2 bases from V and 3 from J, leaving 7 bases between them. This CDR3 has 13 residues. Germline V gives CDR1 KGHSH, CDR2 LQKENI. CDR3 sequence (DNA): TGTGCCAGCTCACCAAGAGACAAAGAGACCCAGTACTTC. It encodes CASSPRDKETQYF.

This rearrangement joins TRBV27 to TRBJ2-2; 11 bases are a match to TRBD1. V shed 2 bases and J 4 bases; nucleotides not matched to a gene: 3. CDR1 MNHEY and CDR2 SMNVEV come from the germline V gene (reference sequence). The CDR3 spans 16 residues. CDR3 loop: CASSLGTGGFTGELFF. The DNA of the CDR3 is TGTGCCAGCAGTTTAGGGACAGGGGGTTTCACCGGGGAGCTGTTTTTT.

This sequence joins TRBV5-5 and TRBJ1-6; D gene uncertain. Between the trimmed V and J ends, which lost 4 bases and 6 bases, there was a span of 14 bases. Germline V gene data show CDR1 as SGHKS and CDR2 as YYEKEE (reference sequence). CDR3 length equals 15 residues. The CDR3 DNA sequence: TGTGCCAGCAGCCGTCCCCCGTTCCCTAATTCACCCCTCCACTTT. Amino acid sequence: CASSRPPFPNSPLHF.

The gene calls are TRBV7-2 and TRBJ2-7, with unresolved D. The CDR3 has 15 residues. Germline CDR1 and CDR2: SGHTA and FQGNSA. V dropped 1 base and J dropped 6 bases, with 16 bases sitting between them. The CDR3 coding sequence is TGTGCCAGCAGCTTAGGGTCTTGGGGTCCCCTCGAGCAGTACTTC. The encoded protein is CASSLGSWGPLEQYF.

CDR3 DNA: TGCGCCAGCACCTCGGGACAGGGGTATTCACCCCTCCACTTT. Residues: CASTSGQGYSPLHF. The chain carries TRBV5-1 and TRBJ1-6; 10 bases map to TRBD1. V shed 6 bases and J 8 bases; nucleotides not matched to a gene: 5. CDR3 size: 14 residues. Per germline, CDR1 SGHRS and CDR2 YFSETQ. Combining the CDR3 with reference TRBV5-1 and TRBJ1-6 gives the whole variable domain KAGVTQTPRYLIKTRGQQVTLSCSPISGHRSVSWYQQTPGQGLQFLFEYFSETQRNKGNFPGRFSGRQFSNSRSEMNVSTLELGDSALYLCASTSGQGYSPLHFGNGTRLTVT.

The chain uses TRBV4-3 and TRBJ1-5; D not certain. The germline gives CDR1 LGHNA, CDR2 YSLEER. V dropped 0 bases and J dropped 3 bases, with 9 bases sitting between them. The CDR3 sequence is 15 residues long. Here the CDR3 reads CASSQERGYNQPQHF. DNA for the CDR3: TGCGCCAGCAGCCAAGAACGAGGCTACAATCAGCCCCAGCATTTT.